This T cell receptor (beta chain) is drawn from a study of T cell repertoires in cytomegalovirus infection. Findings of the study overall: Dominating the ex vivo response were TCR beta clonotypes that were CMV-specific and HLA-C-restricted.

This clonotype turned up a few times. Its antigen is still unknown. Trimming shortened V by 3 bases and J by 0 bases, and 8 bases separated the two germline ends. This CDR3 is 14 amino acids long. Germline V gives CDR1 MNHEY, CDR2 SVGAGI. TCRdb analysed the reads with MiXCR anew, one entry per CDR3 protein. The sample has around 770,000 distinct CDR3 sequences, 25% to 35% seen once. Sequencing was performed on cultured CD8+ T cells from PBMCs, taken from culture after CMV antigen stimulation. This receptor was identified in a human donor in good health (CMV status not recorded). Some clones in this sample may be carry-over from other donors' samples. V usage is TRBV6-5 and J usage is TRBJ1-1, with D unclear. The CDR3 here is CASSYLAVNTEAFF. In nucleotides, the CDR3 is TGTGCCAGCAGTTATCTCGCGGTGAACACTGAAGCTTTCTTT.